This T cell receptor (beta chain) comes out of a study of cytomegalovirus exposure and HLA in healthy donors. The CDR3 has 15 amino acids. The germline V and J ends were trimmed by 0 bases and 2 bases, with 11 bases remaining between them. Germline CDR1 and CDR2: SGDLS and YYNGEE. Study-level findings and limits: The study had only CMV serostatus as immune exposure information. Later analysis placed DRB1 highest and HLA-C lowest in TCR association rates, which differed by HLA locus.

PCR primers comprised 60 Vbeta and 13 Jbeta primers. Measured with immunoSEQ multiplex PCR; TCRdb has only the in-frame clones, and not every one. This table lists around 80,000 clones. As to this clone: Antigen specificity is unknown.

The rearrangement joins TRBV9 to TRBJ1-1; D is perhaps TRBD1 (5 bases). Sequenced input: PBMCs. This clonotype originated in a boy aged 5-17 years in good health and CMV-seronegative. The CDR3 DNA reads as TGTGCCAGCAGCGTAGCGGGACTGGATAACACTGAAGCTTTCTTT. Its translation: CASSVAGLDNTEAFF.